Sequencing of this T cell receptor (beta chain) was carried out in a study of cytomegalovirus exposure and HLA in healthy donors. Overall study results and limits: TRBV6-2, TRBV6-3 and some other V segments were excluded as indistinguishable. In a later analysis, a genetic analysis reported fewer productive-TCR N-insertions in an Asian-associated ancestry cluster than the cohort average. A few of the chains that were CMV-associated were confirmed in vitro to be specific for CMV antigens.

PCR amplification relied on 60 Vbeta primers (plus 13 Jbeta primers). TCRdb keeps only in-frame clones here, not all; method: immunoSEQ multiplex PCR. The top ten clones hold around 1.2% of a sample with about 180,000 clones, 65% to 90% of them seen once. Likely unrecorded immune exposures existed in these nominally healthy donors. The germline CDR1 and CDR2 sequences are MNHEY and SMNVEV (reference sequence). V shed 1 base, J shed 5 bases, and the junction held 11 bases outside the gene matches. The length of the CDR3 is 17 residues. With regard to this clone: Its antigen remains unidentified.

This clonotype was sampled from a girl aged 2 to 10 in good health and CMV-seropositive. V gene TRBV27 combines with J gene TRBJ1-5, with 7 bases that match TRBD1. Sequenced input: PBMCs. CDR3 residues: CASSLLPPRRGDQPQHF. The CDR3 nucleotides are TGTGCCAGCAGTTTATTGCCCCCCCGCAGGGGGGATCAGCCCCAGCATTTT.